This paragraph reports one T cell receptor (beta chain). The data are from a study of blood T cell repertoires in COVID-19. Background on the study: There were acute and convalescent COVID-19 samples, and they came from the United States, Italy and Spain.

The CDR3 runs 15 residues. V was clipped by 4 bases and J by 8 bases; unmatched bases: 10. The germline V gene has CDR1 LGHDT and CDR2 YNNKEL (reference sequence). The method was immunoSEQ multiplex PCR; TCRdb's version includes in-frame clones alone and lacks a portion of them. Of some 190,000 clones listed, about 75% are singletons. The chain is built from TRBV3-1 (or the pseudogene TRBV3-2) and TRBJ2-1, with 8 bases lining up with TRBD2. Sequencing input: peripheral blood. This receptor was obtained from a woman aged 45-60 years with active or convalescent COVID-19. Here the CDR3 DNA reads TGTGCCAGCAGCCGGGGCGGAGCGGGAGTTGATGAGCAGTTCTTC. Translated: CASSRGGAGVDEQFF.